This T cell receptor beta chain was identified in a study of blood T cell repertoires in COVID-19. Study background: COVID-19 samples, acute and convalescent, were from the United States, Italy and Spain. PBMCs, B-cell-depleted T cells, or T cells provided the cDNA or gDNA that made up the material.

V was pared by 3 bases and J by 5 bases, with 7 bases of the junction left unmatched. Germline assignment: CDR1 SGHRS and CDR2 YFSETQ. The CDR3 runs to 14 residues. Authors' data handling: How many nucleated cells were present was estimated from reference gene primer amplification. Profiled with immunoSEQ multiplex PCR; TCRdb holds only in-frame clones, not every one. For V, J and clone size, that table is used; D and trimming come from the DNA. This sample has about 270,000 clones, with about 85% found just once. This receptor was obtained from a woman in her forties or fifties with active or convalescent COVID-19. The sample taken for sequencing was peripheral blood. The rearrangement uses TRBV5-1 and TRBJ1-1, with 7 bases matching TRBD1. CDR3 coding DNA: TGCGCCAGCAGCTCTTCAGGGGGTTTTACTGAAGCTTTCTTT. Its translation is CASSSSGGFTEAFF.